The 24 T cell receptor beta chains given below trace back to one sample, sequenced in a study of shared clonotypes between healthy human individuals. Selected positively for CCR7 and CD45RO-negative, naive CD8 cells excluded terminally differentiated effector memory CD45RA+ cells. The method was immunoSEQ multiplex PCR; TCRdb's version includes in-frame clones alone and lacks a portion of them. Of some 1,900,000 clones listed, around 96% are singletons. Input material: naive CD8+ T cells sorted from blood. The source of these receptors is a man younger than 35 in good health.

The rearrangement links TRBV27 to TRBJ2-1; 12 bases map to TRBD2. Per the germline V gene, CDR1 is MNHEY and CDR2 is SMNVEV (reference sequence). Unmatched junction bases numbered 18, after V lost 5 bases and J lost 7 bases. The CDR3 spans 19 residues. The CDR3 region is CASSPRSPRLAGARNEQFF. The DNA for the CDR3 is TGTGCCAGCAGTCCACGATCCCCGAGACTAGCGGGAGCTCGAAATGAGCAGTTCTTC.

This rearrangement joins TRBV7-3 to TRBJ1-5; D ambiguous. This CDR3 has 13 residues. Germline CDR1 is SGHTA and CDR2 is FQGTGA. The ends were cut back, 2 bases at V and 5 bases at J, with 7 bases in the middle. The CDR3 DNA reads TGTGCCAGCAGCTTAGGGTTGGATCAGCCCCAGCATTTT. Its protein product is CASSLGLDQPQHF.

V is TRBV5-4 and J is TRBJ2-7; 8 bases line up with TRBD1. CDR1 and CDR2 from the germline V gene are SGHNT and YYREEE (reference sequence). The junction had 11 bases not matched to a gene; V was cut back by 4 bases and J by 5 bases. The CDR3 sequence is 15 residues long. The CDR3 sequence is CASSPSGHRGDEQYF. As DNA, the CDR3 is TGTGCCAGCAGCCCCTCCGGACACAGGGGGGACGAGCAGTACTTC. The whole variable domain, filled in from reference TRBV5-4 and TRBJ2-7, reads ETGVTQSPTHLIKTRGQQVTLRCSSQSGHNTVSWYQQALGQGPQFIFQYYREEENGRGNFPPRFSGLQFPNYSSELNVNALELDDSALYLCASSPSGHRGDEQYFGPGTRLTVT.

The chain combines TRBV7-9 with TRBJ2-1; maybe TRBD1 (6 bases). Trimming stripped 6 bases from V and 0 bases from J, with 12 bases between. The CDR3 consists of 15 residues. CDR1 and CDR2 (germline): SEHNR, FQNEAQ (reference sequence). The CDR3 nucleotides are TGTGCCAGCAGACGGGACACCAACTCCTACAATGAGCAGTTCTTC. Translating it yields CASRRDTNSYNEQFF.

The chain employs TRBV11-2 and TRBJ2-1; tentative D call: TRBD1 (5 bases). The CDR3 runs 16 residues. V was cut by 0 bases and J by 8 bases, with 17 bases left in between. Germline CDR1 and CDR2: SGHAT and FQNNGV. The CDR3 DNA is TGTGCCAGCAGCTTAGAGGGGCCAGGGTCCCTTGATGAGCAGTTCTTC. Protein: CASSLEGPGSLDEQFF.

The J gene is TRBJ1-2, the V gene TRBV19, with D perhaps matching TRBD1 (5 bases). V was shortened by 8 bases and J by 4 bases, with 20 bases between the two germline ends. CDR3 length: 15 amino acids. The germline CDR1 and CDR2 sequences are LNHDA and SQIVND (reference sequence). The CDR3 DNA follows: TGTGCCAGTGGTTTCGCGGCGGAGGGACTCTATGGCTACACCTTC. It encodes CASGFAAEGLYGYTF.

This rearrangement joins TRBV19 to TRBJ2-1, with 14 positions matching TRBD2. The CDR3 covers 16 residues. The trim removed 3 bases at V and 6 bases at J, leaving 4 bases unmatched. CDR1 and CDR2 from the germline V gene are LNHDA and SQIVND (reference sequence). CDR3 loop: CASSISGTSGGNEQFF. The CDR3 nucleotides are TGTGCCAGTAGTATTTCAGGGACTAGCGGGGGCAATGAGCAGTTCTTC.

The rearrangement links TRBV5-6 to TRBJ2-2; no firm D call. V was shortened by 0 bases and J by 5 bases, with 8 bases between the two germline ends. This CDR3 spans 14 amino acids. Per the germline V gene, CDR1 is SGHDT and CDR2 is YYEEEE. The CDR3 DNA follows: TGTGCCAGCAGCTTGGTGTGGGAAACCGGGGAGCTGTTTTTT. Its protein is CASSLVWETGELFF.

In the case of this clone: The same CDR3 also results from other DNA sequences found in this sample. The CDR3 bases are TGCGCCAGCAGCTGGATGGGACAGGGGGAAGAGACCCAGTACTTC. Encoded protein: CASSWMGQGEETQYF. The V gene is TRBV5-1, the J gene TRBJ2-5; 11 bases agree with TRBD1. CDR1 and CDR2 from the germline V gene are SGHRS and YFSETQ. With 3 bases clipped from V and 3 bases from J, the junction kept 4 bases outside the gene matches. This CDR3 has 15 amino acids.

The chain is built from TRBV13 and TRBJ2-1; 16 positions agree with TRBD2. This CDR3 has 19 amino acids. CDR1 and CDR2 from the germline V gene are PRHDT and FYEKMQ (reference sequence). The J segment lost 8 bases and the V segment lost 0 bases, leaving 10 bases of the junction unmatched. The CDR3 nucleotides are TGTGCCAGCAGCTTAGGCCTCGGGACTAGCGGGAGGGCCGGTTATGAGCAGTTCTTC. Amino acids: CASSLGLGTSGRAGYEQFF.

The J gene is TRBJ1-1, the V gene TRBV6-4; D gene unclear. Germline loops: CDR1 MRHNA, CDR2 SNTAGT. V lost 3 bases and J 11 bases, leaving 4 bases between the germline ends. This CDR3 contains 9 residues. CDR3 loop: CASSEMAFF. CDR3 DNA sequence: TGTGCCAGCAGTGAAATGGCTTTCTTT.

The chain combines TRBV7-6 with TRBJ2-2, with 7 positions matching TRBD1. CDR3 length equals 20 residues. Germline CDR1 and CDR2: SGHVS and FNYEAQ. J lost 2 bases, V lost 1 base, and 16 bases had no gene match. The CDR3 spells CASSLGFVRGGQDNTGELFF. DNA for the CDR3: TGTGCCAGCAGCTTAGGTTTTGTAAGGGGCGGACAGGATAACACCGGGGAGCTGTTTTTT.

The chain joins TRBV28 to TRBJ1-2; perhaps TRBD1 as D (6 bases). V gave up 7 bases and J gave up 4 bases, with 19 bases separating them. CDR3 length equals 15 residues. Germline V CDR1 and CDR2: MDHEN, SYDVKM. CDR3 residues: CASNYYKGEIYGYTF. Here the CDR3 DNA reads TGTGCCAGCAATTACTATAAGGGGGAGATCTATGGCTACACCTTC.

The genes are TRBV27 and TRBJ1-2; perhaps TRBD1 as D (5 bases). V was trimmed by 6 bases and J by 4 bases, leaving 9 bases between them. In germline, CDR1 is MNHEY, CDR2 SMNVEV (reference sequence). CDR3 size: 12 residues. DNA for the CDR3: TGTGCCAGCAGGGGGCCAAGCTATGGCTACACCTTC. Amino acids: CASRGPSYGYTF.

The V gene is TRBV14, the J gene TRBJ2-5; D is perhaps TRBD2 (6 bases). Trimming pared 0 bases from V and 5 bases from J, leaving 22 bases between. Germline V gene lookup returns CDR1 SGHDN and CDR2 FVKESK. The CDR3 is made up of 18 amino acids. The CDR3 region is CASSQEYRQHGGSETQYF. CDR3 in DNA: TGTGCCAGCAGCCAAGAATATAGGCAGCACGGAGGGTCCGAGACCCAGTACTTC.

Worth noting for this clone: The junction differs from germline at one of its ends, possibly a read error. The chain recombines TRBV27 with TRBJ2-1; 8 bases match TRBD2. Looked up from germline, CDR1 is MNHEY and CDR2 is SMNVEV (reference sequence). This CDR3 has 11 amino acids. This chain's CDR3 is CASSFSGGRIF. The DNA for the CDR3 is TGTGCCAGCAGCTTCAGCGGGGGAAGGATCTTC.

This sequence joins TRBV5-4 and TRBJ1-2; 8 bases are a match to TRBD1. This CDR3 has 15 residues. The germline V gene has CDR1 SGHNT and CDR2 YYREEE (reference sequence). J was trimmed by 2 bases and V by 3 bases; bases with no gene match: 6. This chain's CDR3 is CASSSPTGVNYGYTF. The CDR3 DNA reads TGTGCCAGCAGCTCACCGACAGGGGTAAACTATGGCTACACCTTC.

The genes are TRBV7-9 and TRBJ1-3; 7 bases agree with TRBD1. The CDR3 extends over 15 amino acids. The V segment lost 5 bases and the J segment 2 bases; nucleotides outside the gene matches: 6. Germline lookup yields CDR1 SEHNR and CDR2 FQNEAQ (reference sequence). The CDR3 DNA reads TGTGCCAGCAGCCCCTCGGACAGGACTGGAAACACCATATATTTT. The encoded protein is CASSPSDRTGNTIYF.

The rearrangement joins TRBV9 to TRBJ1-2; D is uncertain. CDR3 size: 12 residues. V lost 0 bases and J 5 bases, leaving 5 bases between the germline ends. The germline V gene encodes CDR1 SGDLS and CDR2 YYNGEE. CDR3 DNA sequence: TGTGCCAGCAGCGTAGATCAGTATGGCTACACCTTC. The encoded protein is CASSVDQYGYTF.

The CDR3 DNA reads TGTGCCAGCAGCTTAGCCTTTGCTTACACAGATACGCAGTATTTT. This gives the protein CASSLAFAYTDTQYF. This chain uses TRBV7-2 with TRBJ2-3; D unresolved. Trimming stripped 0 bases from V and 2 bases from J, with 9 bases between. The CDR3 consists of 15 residues. CDR1 and CDR2 from the germline V gene are SGHTA and FQGNSA.

J is TRBJ2-3 and V is TRBV25-1; D is uncertain. Per the germline V gene, CDR1 is MGHDK and CDR2 is SYGVNS. Between the trimmed V and J ends, which lost 7 bases and 5 bases, there was a span of 22 bases. The CDR3 has 16 residues. The CDR3: CASTRKTQDSGDTQYF. CDR3 in DNA: TGTGCCAGCACCCGAAAGACACAAGACTCGGGAGATACGCAGTATTTT.

The rearrangement joins TRBV11-2 to TRBJ2-7; TRBD2 agrees at 11 bases. The length of the CDR3 is 14 residues. Per germline, CDR1 SGHAT and CDR2 FQNNGV. V shed 4 bases, J shed 10 bases, and the junction held 9 bases outside the gene matches. CDR3 loop: CASSSLSGGAEQYF. The DNA of the CDR3 is TGTGCCAGCAGCTCCCTTAGCGGGGGGGCCGAACAGTACTTC.

V is TRBV19 and J is TRBJ2-5, with D possibly being TRBD2 (7 bases). The V end lost 3 bases, the J end lost 5 bases, and 13 bases lay between the germline ends. The germline V gene has CDR1 LNHDA and CDR2 SQIVND (reference sequence). This CDR3 comprises 14 residues. The CDR3 DNA follows: TGTGCCAGTAGTATTGCACAGGGAGGGGAGACCCAGTACTTC. It is translated as CASSIAQGGETQYF.

V usage is TRBV7-9 and J usage is TRBJ2-7; the D gene is possibly TRBD2 (6 bases). This CDR3 contains 15 residues. Trimming took off 5 bases at V and 4 bases at J, with 18 bases between the two ends. Germline lookup yields CDR1 SEHNR and CDR2 FQNEAQ (reference sequence). The CDR3 is CASSPFLGGYYEQYF. CDR3 nucleotide sequence: TGTGCCAGCAGCCCGTTTTTGGGGGGATATTACGAGCAGTACTTC.